This passage covers 12 T cell receptor beta chains from one sample sequenced in a study of cytomegalovirus exposure and HLA in healthy donors. This PCR relied on a set of 60 Vbeta primers and 13 Jbeta primers. Profiled with immunoSEQ multiplex PCR; TCRdb holds only in-frame clones, not every one. The sample lists 150,000 to 200,000 clones, about 81% occurring once. What was sequenced was PBMCs. These TCRs come from a woman aged 25 to 39 in good health and CMV-seronegative.

The gene calls are TRBV10-3 and TRBJ2-7; 8 nucleotides align to TRBD2. The CDR3 loop spans 15 amino acids. The junction had 7 bases not matched to a gene; V was cut back by 6 bases and J by 0 bases. CDR1 and CDR2 from the germline V gene are ENHRY and SYGVKD. As DNA, the CDR3 is TGTGCCATCAGCGGGGGGGCCGGCAGCTCCTACGAGCAGTACTTC. It encodes CAISGGAGSSYEQYF.

The chain recombines TRBV4-3 with TRBJ1-1, with TRBD1 matching 9 bases. Germline values: CDR1 LGHNA, CDR2 YSLEER. The CDR3 sequence is 15 residues long. Trimming took 2 bases from V and 3 from J; bases not matched to a gene: 4. CDR3 DNA: TGCGCCAGCAGCCAATCCGGGACAGGGTACACTGAAGCTTTCTTT. Amino acid sequence: CASSQSGTGYTEAFF.

J is TRBJ2-2 and V is TRBV18; D not certain. Trimming cost V 4 bases and J 8 bases, with 14 bases left between them. Germline assignment: CDR1 KGHSH and CDR2 LQKENI. This CDR3 spans 14 amino acids. In DNA, the CDR3 is TGTGCCAGCTCACTTAAGGCGAGGCAAGGGGAGCTGTTTTTT. As protein: CASSLKARQGELFF.

The chain joins TRBV19 to TRBJ2-7; 8 bases align to TRBD1. V was pared by 4 bases and J by 8 bases, with 7 bases of the junction left unmatched. The CDR3 totals 13 residues. Germline CDR1 LNHDA, CDR2 SQIVND (reference sequence). For the CDR3, the DNA is TGTGCCAGTAGTACCGGACAGGGTGGCAAGCAGTACTTC. It translates to CASSTGQGGKQYF.

This chain uses TRBV4-2 with TRBJ2-3; 8 nucleotides line up with TRBD2. The length of the CDR3 is 16 residues. Trimming cost V 0 bases and J 6 bases; bases outside gene matches: 8. The V gene's germline CDR1 is LGHNA and CDR2 YNFKEQ. CDR3 sequence reads: CASSQDQRGFKDTQYF. The DNA for the CDR3 is TGTGCCAGCAGCCAAGATCAGCGGGGGTTTAAGGATACGCAGTATTTT.

The chain has TRBV4-1 and TRBJ2-1, with D maybe TRBD2 (7 bases). The V end was cut by 1 base, the J end by 6 bases, with 13 bases between. The CDR3 has 15 amino acids. The germline gives CDR1 MGHRA, CDR2 YSYEKL. The DNA for the CDR3 is TGCGCCAGCAGCCAAGTGGGGGGGCGGAGCAATGAGCAGTTCTTC. Residues: CASSQVGGRSNEQFF.

The chain links TRBV28 to TRBJ2-7; TRBD2 might be the D (6 bases). Deletions cut 10 bases from V and 1 base from J, with 20 bases between. Germline V gives CDR1 MDHEN, CDR2 SYDVKM. This CDR3 spans 15 amino acids. CDR3 loop: CATTRTGEPSYEQYF. The CDR3 nucleotides read TGTGCCACAACGCGAACGGGGGAGCCTTCCTACGAGCAGTACTTC.

This clone showed up just once. The genes are TRBV18 and TRBJ2-5; 8 positions match TRBD1. V shed 2 bases, J shed 4 bases, and the junction held 3 bases outside the gene matches. There are 14 residues in the CDR3. Germline V gene sequence: CDR1 KGHSH, CDR2 LQKENI. In nucleotides, the CDR3 is TGTGCCAGCTCACCAAAGACAGGGGCAGAGACCCAGTACTTC. Amino acids: CASSPKTGAETQYF.

V and J are TRBV2 and TRBJ2-1, with TRBD2 identical over 10 bases. The germline gives CDR1 SNHLY, CDR2 FYNNEI. V shed 6 bases and J 10 bases; nucleotides not matched to a gene: 9. The CDR3 loop spans 14 amino acids. CDR3 in amino acids: CASRRLAGVGEQFF. CDR3 DNA sequence: TGTGCCAGCAGGCGGCTAGCGGGAGTCGGAGAGCAGTTCTTC.

The CDR3, as DNA: TGTGCCAGTAGGAACCCACTAGCGGGCGTCACAGATACGCAGTATTTT. This translates into CASRNPLAGVTDTQYF. The rearrangement uses TRBV19 and TRBJ2-3; 9 bases align to TRBD2. Germline CDR1 LNHDA, CDR2 SQIVND (reference sequence). The CDR3 has 16 amino acids. Trimming cost V 6 bases and J 2 bases; bases outside gene matches: 9.

V is TRBV6-1 and J is TRBJ2-3; the match to TRBD2 covers 8 bases. CDR1 is MNHNS, CDR2 SASEGT, per germline. The CDR3 loop spans 17 amino acids. V gave up 4 bases and J gave up 5 bases; unmatched junction bases: 14. The CDR3 region has the DNA TGTGCCAGCAGTGTCGGGGGGGCCTCTTTAATACTAGATACGCAGTATTTT. This encodes CASSVGGASLILDTQYF.

This chain connects TRBV5-6 to TRBJ2-7, with TRBD1 matching 9 bases. This CDR3 is 14 amino acids long. Looked up from germline, CDR1 is SGHDT and CDR2 is YYEEEE. The V segment lost 3 bases and the J segment 3 bases; nucleotides outside the gene matches: 4. The CDR3 reads CASSSGQGHYEQYF. DNA of the CDR3: TGTGCCAGCAGCTCGGGACAGGGTCACTACGAGCAGTACTTC.